This TCR beta chain was captured by sequencing in a study of shared clonotypes between healthy human individuals. Study observations and caveats: Sequencing depth was expected to influence donor clonotype sharing.

This clone was seen just once. Its specificity is not known. Participating donors were healthy, HIV-negative adults free of recent acute infections or vaccinations. Splitting the CD4+ cells yielded a CD45RA+ naive subset and a CD45RA-negative memory subset. Produced via immunoSEQ multiplex PCR; TCRdb's table is partial and in-frame only. The data show approximately 1,500,000 clones, around 95% seen once. This clonotype was obtained from a man under 40 in good health. The sequencing sample was made of naive CD4+ T cells sorted from blood. The subset: CD45RA+ positively selected.

The CDR3 loop reads CASQAGAVLNTEAFF. The CDR3 DNA reads TGTGCCTCCCAGGCGGGTGCAGTATTGAACACTGAAGCTTTCTTT. The rearrangement links TRBV10-3 to TRBJ1-1; unclear D gene. Germline V gene sequence: CDR1 ENHRY, CDR2 SYGVKD. V lost 11 bases and J 0 bases, leaving 19 bases between the germline ends. The CDR3 consists of 15 residues.